Listed below are T cell receptor beta chains from one sample, sequenced in a study of T cells in Graves' hyperthyroidism and ophthalmopathy. TCRdb passed the multiplex PCR reads through MiXCR, listing each CDR3 protein once. The sample includes some 510,000 distinct CDR3 sequences, about 20% of them seen just once. Sequencing used blood. These receptors were collected from a man aged 18 to 30 with Graves' hyperthyroidism. CDR3s include the opening cysteine and the closing phenylalanine or tryptophan. The D gene is left open where the match is weak. The size field is filled for only some rows; it gives once, few, many or a size class.

d_call	v_call	clone_size	j_call	cdr3_aa	cdr3_nt
NA	TRBV20-1	many	TRBJ2-5	CSARDQEVSRETQYF	TGCAGTGCTAGAGATCAGGAAGTATCGAGGGAGACCCAGTACTTC
TRBD1	TRBV7-2	few	TRBJ2-4	CASSFGQGRGWDIQYF	TGTGCCAGCAGCTTCGGACAGGGCCGAGGTTGGGACATTCAGTACTTC
TRBD1	TRBV24-1	few	TRBJ1-1	CATSAGDRFNTEAFF	TGTGCCACCAGTGCTGGGGACAGGTTTAACACTGAAGCTTTCTTT
NA	TRBV30	many	TRBJ1-1	CACWGRGTEAFF	TGTGCCTGCTGGGGGCGCGGTACTGAAGCTTTCTTT
NA	TRBV6-5	many	TRBJ1-2	CASSYSGEGDGYTF	TGTGCCAGCAGTTACTCAGGTGAAGGGGATGGCTACACCTTC
NA	TRBV19	many	TRBJ1-2	CASSTSRRVANYGYTF	TGTGCCAGTAGTACCTCAAGACGAGTAGCTAACTATGGCTACACCTTC
TRBD1	TRBV5-1	once	TRBJ2-7	CASSSYLTGTYEQYF	TGCGCCAGCAGCTCCTACCTGACAGGGACCTACGAGCAGTACTTC
TRBD2	TRBV20-1	many	TRBJ2-7	CSAREASGPYEQYF	TGCAGTGCTAGAGAAGCTAGCGGACCTTACGAGCAGTACTTC
NA	TRBV6-1	many	TRBJ2-4	CASSTKVENIQYF	TGTGCCAGCAGTACCAAAGTAGAAAACATTCAGTACTTC
TRBD1	TRBV6-1	NA	TRBJ1-2	CASKDRGGANYGYTF	TGTGCCAGCAAGGACAGGGGGGGAGCTAACTATGGCTACACCTTC
NA	TRBV19	many	TRBJ1-1	CASSIWHLNTEAFF	TGTGCCAGTAGTATATGGCACCTAAACACTGAAGCTTTCTTT
TRBD1	TRBV28	many	TRBJ1-5	CASSPRVGQGNQPQHF	TGTGCCAGCAGCCCACGTGTGGGACAGGGGAATCAGCCCCAGCATTTT
NA	TRBV5-1	NA	TRBJ2-2	CASSLSLGGTGELFF	TGCGCCAGCAGCTTGTCCCTCGGGGGCACCGGGGAGCTGTTTTTT
TRBD1	TRBV9	few	TRBJ1-1	CASSAGGAGNTEAFF	TGTGCCAGCAGCGCAGGGGGGGCCGGAAACACTGAAGCTTTCTTT
NA	TRBV11-1	NA	TRBJ1-2	CASSLAMTDYGYTF	TGTGCCAGCAGCTTAGCTATGACAGACTATGGCTACACCTTC
NA	TRBV29-1	once	TRBJ1-1	CSVVQAATEAFF	TGCAGCGTTGTACAGGCTGCCACTGAAGCTTTCTTT
NA	TRBV2	many	TRBJ1-1	CASSGGWNTEAFF	TGTGCCAGCAGTGGGGGGTGGAACACTGAAGCTTTCTTT
TRBD1	TRBV19	few	TRBJ1-1	CASQSGGNTEAFF	TGTGCCAGCCAATCAGGGGGGAACACTGAAGCTTTCTTT
NA	TRBV6-1	many	TRBJ1-2	CASSDRGNGYTF	TGTGCCAGCAGTGACAGGGGAAATGGCTACACCTTC
NA	TRBV2	many	TRBJ1-2	CASSEVVPLSGYTF	TGTGCCAGCAGTGAAGTGGTCCCTCTCTCTGGCTACACCTTC
NA	TRBV20-1	many	TRBJ1-2	CSARAPPPNYGYTF	TGCAGTGCTAGAGCCCCCCCGCCTAACTATGGCTACACCTTC
NA	TRBV6-1	few	TRBJ1-4	CASSEVGGIQEKLFF	TGTGCCAGCAGTGAAGTGGGGGGTATTCAGGAAAAACTGTTTTTT
NA	TRBV9	few	TRBJ1-5	CASSPGGWGNQPQHF	TGTGCCAGCAGCCCAGGAGGGTGGGGGAATCAGCCCCAGCATTTT
NA	TRBV12-3/TRBV12-4	many	TRBJ2-2	CASSFRRELFF	TGTGCCAGCAGTTTTCGACGGGAGCTGTTTTTT
NA	TRBV4-2	many	TRBJ2-5	CASSQDRGTQYF	TGTGCCAGCAGCCAAGATCGAGGGACCCAGTACTTC
NA	TRBV6-1	many	TRBJ1-1	CASSEGPGDRVVEAFF	TGTGCCAGCAGTGAAGGACCGGGGGATAGAGTAGTTGAAGCTTTCTTT
TRBD2	TRBV7-9	many	TRBJ2-5	CASSLAGLAGVTYQETQYF	TGTGCCAGCAGCTTAGCAGGGCTAGCGGGGGTCACGTACCAAGAGACCCAGTACTTC
TRBD1	TRBV4-1	NA	TRBJ1-2	CASSHGTGALF	TGCGCCAGCAGCCATGGGACAGGGGCCCTCTTC
NA	TRBV20-1	many	TRBJ2-5	CSANSGTPALETQYF	TGCAGTGCTAACTCCGGGACCCCGGCTCTAGAGACCCAGTACTTC
NA	TRBV5-1	NA	TRBJ1-2	CASSSETASLYAGYTF	TGCGCCAGCAGCTCGGAGACGGCCAGCCTGTATGCTGGCTACACCTTC
TRBD1	TRBV29-1	many	TRBJ1-2	CSCRDRGYGYTF	TGCAGCTGCCGGGACAGGGGGTATGGCTACACCTTC
NA	TRBV5-1	NA	TRBJ1-2	CASSLEKVGDGYTF	TGCGCCAGCAGCTTGGAAAAGGTGGGGGATGGCTACACCTTC
TRBD1	TRBV7-2	NA	TRBJ2-7	CASSLPGQGGGEQYF	TGTGCCAGCAGCTTACCGGGACAGGGGGGAGGCGAGCAGTACTTC
NA	TRBV12-3/TRBV12-4	many	TRBJ1-3	CASSLGRNSGNTIYF	TGTGCCAGCAGTTTAGGGCGGAACTCTGGAAACACCATATATTTT
TRBD1	TRBV12-5	many	TRBJ1-5	CASGLPKTRGRGNQPQHF	TGTGCTAGTGGTTTGCCTAAAACCAGGGGGCGCGGCAATCAGCCCCAGCATTTT
NA	TRBV11-1	few	TRBJ1-3	CASSSTRPPDRSWGNTIYF	TGTGCCAGCAGCTCCACCCGCCCACCAGACAGGTCCTGGGGAAACACCATATATTTT
NA	TRBV19	few	TRBJ2-3	CASSIDQGLLGTDTQYF	TGTGCCAGTAGTATAGATCAAGGTCTGCTGGGGACAGATACGCAGTATTTT
TRBD1	TRBV25-1	many	TRBJ2-5	CASSDPFSPGQGKETQYF	TGTGCCAGCAGTGATCCCTTTTCGCCGGGACAGGGGAAAGAGACCCAGTACTTC
NA	TRBV20-1	NA	TRBJ1-6	CSARDANSPLHF	TGCAGTGCTAGAGATGCGAATTCACCCCTCCACTTT
NA	TRBV27	once	TRBJ2-5	CASSLSTPGTKYF	TGTGCCAGCAGTTTATCCACCCCAGGGACCAAGTACTTC
NA	TRBV2	many	TRBJ2-2	CASPVGPGRTGKLFF	TGTGCCAGTCCGGTGGGACCCGGTCGGACCGGGAAGCTGTTTTTT